The 14 T cell receptor beta chains given below trace back to one sample, sequenced in a study of beta chain features in type 1 diabetes. The study, taken as a whole, reports: Shortening of TCRB CDR3s, moderate but significant, appeared in all four CD4+ subsets of Type 1 diabetes patients.

The entirety of the isolated RNA underwent reverse transcription, so expressed TCRB transcripts were sequenced. Assay: immunoSEQ multiplex PCR; the TCRdb copy retains only in-frame clones and omits some. The repertoire holds around 690,000 clones, around 12% seen once, with roughly 0.11% in the top ten. These TCRs are of unknown antigen specificity. Sequencing input: naive CD4+ T cells from blood. These receptors were collected from a man aged 30 to 39 with type 1 diabetes.

The chain carries TRBV2 and TRBJ2-2; 7 bases align to TRBD1. V dropped 7 bases and J dropped 7; count of bases not matched to a gene: 15. The CDR3 covers 16 residues. CDR1 is SNHLY, CDR2 FYNNEI, per germline. CDR3 coding DNA: TGTGCCAGCACTTTCCCCGGGACAGATGCGAACGGGGAGCTGTTTTTT. Its protein product is CASTFPGTDANGELFF.

The chain has TRBV13 and TRBJ2-3; D is perhaps TRBD2 (6 bases). V lost 2 bases and J 5 bases, leaving 17 bases between the germline ends. CDR1 PRHDT and CDR2 FYEKMQ come from the germline V gene (reference sequence). The CDR3 spans 16 residues. CDR3 region: CASSLLPGGSVDTQYF. CDR3 DNA sequence: TGTGCCAGCAGCTTACTACCCGGGGGATCGGTAGATACGCAGTATTTT.

This clone has only a few counts. The chain couples TRBV12-5 to TRBJ2-3; D not certain. The CDR3 runs to 15 residues. Trimming left V 7 bases short and J 4 bases short, with 18 bases between. Looked up from germline, CDR1 is LGHNT and CDR2 is FRNRAP. CDR3 region: CASALTSTNADTQYF. The CDR3 DNA follows: TGTGCTAGTGCTCTGACTTCAACGAACGCAGATACGCAGTATTTT.

The V and J genes are TRBV4-3 and TRBJ2-3; TRBD2 matches 11 bases. The CDR3 length is 20 residues. Germline V gene lookup returns CDR1 LGHNA and CDR2 YSLEER. Trimming cost V 0 bases and J 3 bases; bases outside gene matches: 14. Written as DNA, the CDR3 is TGCGCCAGCAGCCAAGAAGCCCTTAGCGGGGGGGCAGCGTGGACAGATACGCAGTATTTT. It encodes CASSQEALSGGAAWTDTQYF.

In its sample, this clone was seen a few times. At one of its ends the junction is not consistent with the germline gene, which may arise from a read error. The chain uses TRBV28 and TRBJ1-2; 7 bases fit TRBD1. Germline assignment: CDR1 MDHEN and CDR2 SYDVKM. The CDR3 extends over 15 amino acids. CDR3 sequence: CASSLGTANFYSYTF. In DNA, the CDR3 is TGTGCCAGCAGTTTAGGGACAGCAAACTTCTATAGCTACACCTTC.

This clone was found a few times. The same CDR3 arises from other DNA sequences in this sample as well. The chain combines TRBV20-1 with TRBJ2-1; no reliable D call. The V gene's germline CDR1 is DFQATT and CDR2 SNEGSKA (reference sequence). The CDR3 length is 10 residues. Between the trimmed V and J ends, which lost 4 bases and 7 bases, there was a span of 5 bases. CDR3 in amino acids: CSATGNEQFF. CDR3 sequence (DNA): TGCAGTGCTACGGGTAATGAGCAGTTCTTC.

This clone has more than one count but fewer than ten. The chain has TRBV27 and TRBJ1-1; D unresolved. In germline, CDR1 is MNHEY, CDR2 SMNVEV (reference sequence). The length of the CDR3 is 17 residues. V was clipped by 3 bases and J by 0 bases, with 17 bases between them. CDR3 loop: CASSFTALRYMNTEAFF. The CDR3 bases are TGTGCCAGCAGTTTTACGGCGCTCAGGTATATGAACACTGAAGCTTTCTTT.

The chain is built from TRBV7-6 and TRBJ2-1; 10 bases map to TRBD2. Germline V gene lookup returns CDR1 SGHVS and CDR2 FNYEAQ. The CDR3 totals 21 residues. Trimming at V came to 3 bases and at J to 8 bases, leaving 25 bases not matched to a gene. The CDR3 protein is CASSFPTGSSISGGAAHEQFF. The CDR3 DNA is TGTGCCAGCAGCTTTCCCACAGGGTCCTCTATAAGCGGGGGGGCAGCCCATGAGCAGTTCTTC.

This clone was detected only a few times. This chain uses TRBV6-1 with TRBJ1-1, with a possible D match to TRBD1 (6 bases). The germline V gene has CDR1 MNHNS and CDR2 SASEGT. Trimming pared 3 bases from V and 0 bases from J, leaving 11 bases between. The CDR3 has 15 amino acids. The CDR3: CASSDAGTLNTEAFF. The CDR3 DNA is TGTGCCAGCAGTGACGCTGGGACATTGAACACTGAAGCTTTCTTT.

In this sample, this clone turned up a few times. V and J are TRBV10-3 and TRBJ1-2; the D is unclear. The V gene's germline CDR1 is ENHRY and CDR2 SYGVKD. Trimming removed 7 bases at V and 4 bases at J, with 16 bases between. The CDR3 is 14 residues long. This CDR3 reads CAIIPEDLAYGYTF. CDR3 bases: TGTGCCATCATTCCAGAGGACCTAGCCTATGGCTACACCTTC.

In its sample, this clone was seen a few times. The same CDR3 arises from other DNA sequences in this sample as well. The rearrangement joins TRBV27 to TRBJ1-2, with D maybe TRBD1 (5 bases). Germline CDR1 is MNHEY and CDR2 is SMNVEV (reference sequence). V was pared by 2 bases and J by 4 bases, with 11 bases between. The length of the CDR3 is 14 residues. CDR3: CASSLRQGAYGYTF. The CDR3 DNA reads TGTGCCAGCAGTTTAAGGCAGGGAGCCTATGGCTACACCTTC.

This chain connects TRBV29-1 to TRBJ1-5; possibly TRBD1 for D (5 bases). With 7 bases removed from V and 8 bases from J, the gap between germline ends came to 18 bases. In germline, CDR1 is SQVTM, CDR2 ANQGSEA. CDR3 length: 13 amino acids. CDR3 sequence: CSAGRRGLEPQHF. As DNA, the CDR3 is TGCAGCGCTGGGAGGAGGGGTTTGGAGCCCCAGCATTTT. Using reference TRBV29-1 and TRBJ1-5 for the parts outside the CDR3, the full variable domain is SAVISQKPSRDICQRGTSLTIQCQVDSQVTMMFWYRQQPGQSLTLIATANQGSEATYESGFVIDKFPISRPNLTFSTLTVSNMSPEDSSIYLCSAGRRGLEPQHFGDGTRLSIL.

The chain uses TRBV7-2 and TRBJ1-2; no clear D. The CDR3 is made up of 16 amino acids. Germline CDR1 SGHTA, CDR2 FQGNSA. The ends were cut back, 1 base at V and 0 bases at J, with 12 bases in the middle. DNA of the CDR3: TGTGCCAGCAGCTTAGAGGGCGGTCAAGCTAACTATGGCTACACCTTC. It is translated as CASSLEGGQANYGYTF.

V gene TRBV4-2 combines with J gene TRBJ2-7; 7 bases agree with TRBD1. The CDR3 totals 14 residues. J was trimmed by 2 bases and V by 6 bases; bases with no gene match: 7. CDR1 and CDR2 from the germline V gene are LGHNA and YNFKEQ. The CDR3 bases are TGTGCCAGCAGAAGAGGGACAGAGACCTACGAGCAGTACTTC. This gives the protein CASRRGTETYEQYF.